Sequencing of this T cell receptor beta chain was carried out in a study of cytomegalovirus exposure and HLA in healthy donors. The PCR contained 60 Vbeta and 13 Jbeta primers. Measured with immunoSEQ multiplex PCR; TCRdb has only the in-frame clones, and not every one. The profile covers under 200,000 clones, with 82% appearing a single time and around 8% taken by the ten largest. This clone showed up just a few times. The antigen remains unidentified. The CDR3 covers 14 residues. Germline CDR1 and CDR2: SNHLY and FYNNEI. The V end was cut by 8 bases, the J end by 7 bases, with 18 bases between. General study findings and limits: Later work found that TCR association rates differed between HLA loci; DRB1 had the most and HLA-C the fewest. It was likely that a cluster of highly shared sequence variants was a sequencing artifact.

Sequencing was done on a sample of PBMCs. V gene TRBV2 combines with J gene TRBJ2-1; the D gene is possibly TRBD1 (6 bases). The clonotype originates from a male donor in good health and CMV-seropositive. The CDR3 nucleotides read TGTGCCAGCGTAGAACAGGGTCCCTCAAATGAGCAGTTCTTC. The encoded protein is CASVEQGPSNEQFF.